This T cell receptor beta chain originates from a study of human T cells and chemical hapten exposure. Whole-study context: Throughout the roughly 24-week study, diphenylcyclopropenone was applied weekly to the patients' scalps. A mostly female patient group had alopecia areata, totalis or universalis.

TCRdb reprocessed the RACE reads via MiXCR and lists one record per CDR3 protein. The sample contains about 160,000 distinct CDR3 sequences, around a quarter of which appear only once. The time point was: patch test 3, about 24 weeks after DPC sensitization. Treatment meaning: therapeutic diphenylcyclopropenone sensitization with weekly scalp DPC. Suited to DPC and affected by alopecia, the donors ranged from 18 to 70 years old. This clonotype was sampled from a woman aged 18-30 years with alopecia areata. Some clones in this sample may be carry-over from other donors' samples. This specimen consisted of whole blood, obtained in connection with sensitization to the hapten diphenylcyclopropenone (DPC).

The CDR3 is CATGTRPDTQYF. The CDR3 bases are TGTGCCACCGGGACTAGGCCAGATACGCAGTATTTT. The V gene is TRBV3-1, the J gene TRBJ2-3, with 8 positions matching TRBD2. Trimming cost V 10 bases and J 4 bases; bases outside gene matches: 4. Germline V gene sequence: CDR1 LGHDT, CDR2 YNNKEL (reference sequence). The CDR3 totals 12 residues.